Detailed here is one T cell receptor beta chain. Other DNA sequences in this sample translate to the same CDR3. Libraries were prepared by immunoSEQ multiplex PCR; TCRdb keeps only in-frame clonotypes and omits some of them. There are 99,000 or so clones in the sample; 70% to 90% occur only once, and around 2% lies in the top ten. CDR3 length: 14 amino acids. With V trimmed by 2 bases and J by 4 bases, 1 base remained unmatched. Per the germline V gene, CDR1 is MNHEY and CDR2 is SVGEGT. The data derive from a study of blood T cell repertoires in COVID-19. This clonotype was obtained from a man aged 50 to 59 with COVID-19, enrolled during active disease. The chain carries TRBV6-2 or TRBV6-3 and TRBJ1-5; TRBD1 matches at 8 bases. The specimen was peripheral blood. The CDR3 nucleotides read TGTGCCAGCAGTTACAGGACAGGGAATCAGCCCCAGCATTTT. This encodes CASSYRTGNQPQHF.